Listed below are T cell receptor beta chains from one sample, sequenced in a study of blood T cell repertoires in COVID-19. Clones were read by immunoSEQ multiplex PCR, and TCRdb kept only the in-frame ones, dropping some. This sample yields under 150,000 clones, of which 90% are seen a single time; approximately 3.7% belongs to the top ten. Sequencing used peripheral blood. These receptor sequences come from a man aged 50-59 years with active COVID-19. Both conserved end residues are part of each CDR3. D genes are given only for firm matches. The size field is filled for only some rows; it gives once, few, many or a size class.

J: TRBJ1-6
D: -
V: TRBV2
size: -
CDR3: CASSDQGPSPLHF
DNA: TGTGCCAGCAGTGATCAGGGGCCCTCACCCCTCCACTTT

J: TRBJ1-6
D: -
V: TRBV7-9
size: -
CDR3: CASSEMGGRGNSPLHF
DNA: TGTGCCAGCAGTGAGATGGGGGGACGCGGTAATTCACCCCTCCACTTT

J: TRBJ1-1
D: -
V: TRBV6-5
size: -
CDR3: CASSYDTLNTEAFF
DNA: TGTGCCAGCAGTTACGACACCCTGAACACTGAAGCTTTCTTT

J: TRBJ1-6
D: -
V: TRBV3-1/TRBV3-2
size: -
CDR3: CASSQLGQNNSPLHF
DNA: TGTGCCAGCAGCCAATTAGGACAGAATAATTCACCCCTCCACTTT

J: TRBJ1-3
D: TRBD1
V: TRBV7-8
size: -
CDR3: CASSLTRDSGNTIYF
DNA: TGTGCCAGCAGCCTAACCCGGGACAGTGGAAACACCATATATTTT

J: TRBJ1-6
D: TRBD1
V: TRBV6-5
size: once
CDR3: CASSWGTGRSPLHF
DNA: TGTGCCAGCAGTTGGGGGACAGGGCGTTCACCCCTCCACTTT

J: TRBJ2-3
D: -
V: TRBV11-2
size: -
CDR3: CASSSMTNTDTQYF
DNA: TGTGCCAGCAGCTCAATGACTAACACAGATACGCAGTATTTT

J: TRBJ1-1
D: TRBD1
V: TRBV18
size: -
CDR3: CASSPQGANTEAFF
DNA: TGTGCCAGCTCACCACAGGGGGCGAACACTGAAGCTTTCTTT

J: TRBJ1-2
D: TRBD1
V: TRBV5-6
size: -
CDR3: CASSFLGGSGYTF
DNA: TGTGCCAGCAGCTTTCTAGGGGGCTCTGGCTACACCTTC

J: TRBJ2-2
D: TRBD1
V: TRBV13
size: -
CDR3: CASSWGTATGELFF
DNA: TGTGCCAGCAGCTGGGGGACAGCAACCGGGGAGCTGTTTTTT

J: TRBJ2-3
D: TRBD2
V: TRBV6-5
size: -
CDR3: CASTPAGGRTDTQYF
DNA: TGTGCCAGCACCCCAGCGGGAGGACGCACAGATACGCAGTATTTT

J: TRBJ1-6
D: -
V: TRBV6-5
size: -
CDR3: CASSRDRNSPLHF
DNA: TGTGCCAGCAGCCGCGACAGGAATTCACCCCTCCACTTT

J: TRBJ2-1
D: TRBD2
V: TRBV18
size: few
CDR3: CASSPPGLAGVGEQFF
DNA: TGTGCCAGCTCACCCCCGGGACTAGCGGGAGTGGGCGAGCAGTTCTTC

J: TRBJ2-3
D: TRBD2
V: TRBV11-3
size: -
CDR3: CASSRTSRDTQYF
DNA: TGTGCCAGCAGTCGGACTAGCCGGGATACGCAGTATTTT

J: TRBJ1-2
D: -
V: TRBV11-2
size: -
CDR3: CASSPPFDGRYGYTF
DNA: TGTGCCAGCAGCCCCCCCTTCGACGGGAGGTATGGCTACACCTTC

J: TRBJ1-4
D: TRBD1
V: TRBV7-8
size: -
CDR3: CASSLIGEGANEKLFF
DNA: TGTGCCAGCAGCCTAATAGGTGAGGGGGCAAATGAAAAACTGTTTTTT

J: TRBJ1-1
D: -
V: TRBV5-6
size: -
CDR3: CASSLIVTGTIRNTEAFF
DNA: TGTGCCAGCAGCCTGATCGTAACCGGGACAATCAGGAACACTGAAGCTTTCTTT

J: TRBJ1-1
D: TRBD1
V: TRBV4-1
size: -
CDR3: CASSQGQGSTEAFF
DNA: TGCGCCAGCAGCCAGGGACAGGGGAGCACTGAAGCTTTCTTT

J: TRBJ1-4
D: TRBD1
V: TRBV5-1
size: few
CDR3: CASSPDGRDSLKKLFF
DNA: TGCGCCAGCAGCCCGGACGGAAGGGACAGCCTAAAGAAACTGTTTTTT

J: TRBJ1-4
D: -
V: TRBV28
size: -
CDR3: CASSLGGAANEKLFF
DNA: TGTGCCAGCAGTTTGGGGGGGGCGGCTAATGAAAAACTGTTTTTT

J: TRBJ2-1
D: TRBD2
V: TRBV2
size: -
CDR3: CASRAAGPNYNEQFF
DNA: TGTGCCAGCAGGGCAGCGGGACCAAACTACAATGAGCAGTTCTTC

J: TRBJ2-3
D: TRBD2
V: TRBV27
size: -
CDR3: CASRSGTSGTGGTQYF
DNA: TGTGCCAGCAGGTCCGGGACTAGCGGGACTGGGGGTACGCAGTATTTT

J: TRBJ2-1
D: TRBD2
V: TRBV19
size: -
CDR3: CASSSLAGGLVQNEQFF
DNA: TGTGCCAGTAGTTCTCTAGCGGGAGGTCTAGTTCAGAATGAGCAGTTCTTC

J: TRBJ1-4
D: -
V: TRBV29-1
size: -
CDR3: CSVEGTPGEKLFF
DNA: TGCAGCGTTGAGGGCACGCCGGGGGAAAAACTGTTTTTT

J: TRBJ2-3
D: -
V: TRBV11-2
size: once
CDR3: CASSLVAGFATDTQYF
DNA: TGTGCCAGCAGCTTAGTTGCGGGGTTTGCCACAGATACGCAGTATTTT

J: TRBJ1-1
D: TRBD1
V: TRBV27
size: once
CDR3: CASSLGTGGEAAFF
DNA: TGTGCCAGCAGTCTCGGGACAGGGGGCGAGGCGGCTTTCTTT

J: TRBJ2-2
D: TRBD1
V: TRBV2
size: -
CDR3: CASSEVRGLAGELFF
DNA: TGTGCCAGCAGTGAGGTCAGGGGGCTAGCCGGGGAGCTGTTTTTT